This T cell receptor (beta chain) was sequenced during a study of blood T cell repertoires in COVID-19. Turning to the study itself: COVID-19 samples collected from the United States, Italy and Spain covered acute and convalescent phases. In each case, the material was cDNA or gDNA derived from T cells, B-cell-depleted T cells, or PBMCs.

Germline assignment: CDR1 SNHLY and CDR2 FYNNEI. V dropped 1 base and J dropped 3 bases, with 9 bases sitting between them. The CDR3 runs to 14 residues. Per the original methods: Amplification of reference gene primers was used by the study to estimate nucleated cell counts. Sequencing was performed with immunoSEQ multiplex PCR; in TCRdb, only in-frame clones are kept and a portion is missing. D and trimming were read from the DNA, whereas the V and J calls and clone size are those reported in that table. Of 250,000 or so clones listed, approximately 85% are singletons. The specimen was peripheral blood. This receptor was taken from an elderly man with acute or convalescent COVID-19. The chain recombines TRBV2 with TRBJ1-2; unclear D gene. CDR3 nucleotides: TGTGCCAGCAGTGAAGGCGGGAACTACTATGGCTACACCTTC. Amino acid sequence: CASSEGGNYYGYTF. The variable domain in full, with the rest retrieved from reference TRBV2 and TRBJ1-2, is EPEVTQTPSHQVTQMGQEVILRCVPISNHLYFYWYRQILGQKVEFLVSFYNNEISEKSEIFDDQFSVERPDGSNFTLKIRSTKLEDSAMYFCASSEGGNYYGYTFGSGTRLTVV.